This T cell receptor (beta chain) was documented in a study of T cells in Graves' hyperthyroidism and ophthalmopathy. Ophthalmopathy cases scored 3 or more on the Clinical Activity Score and 4 or more on NOSPECS grade, with duration below 3 months. Orbital computed tomography, thyroid ultrasound, serum thyroxine and TRAb, and clinical symptoms together informed the diagnoses. Overall study findings and caveats: Researchers report that a 13 V-J model separated ophthalmopathy from stable hyperthyroidism. Researchers found most expanded thyroid clonotypes above 0.001 in blood as well.

After removal of 0 bases from V and 9 bases from J, the junction contained 4 bases not matched to a gene. The CDR3 extends over 15 amino acids. Many counts were recorded for this clonotype. Its antigen is undetermined. The TCR beta CDR3 regions underwent amplification using RNA transcripts as the source. Researchers ran a first-round RT-PCR on the TCR CDR3 using the HTBI primer set. TCRdb reanalysed the multiplex PCR reads using MiXCR and keeps one entry per CDR3 protein. The data contain about 600,000 distinct CDR3 sequences, about a sixth of them singletons. Sequenced: blood. This chain uses TRBV12-3 or TRBV12-4 with TRBJ2-1; TRBD2 matches at 11 bases. The source of this sequence is a woman aged 40 to 50 with Graves' ophthalmopathy. The CDR3 DNA is TGTGCCAGCAGTTTAGCTAGCGGGGGGGCGGGTGAGCAGTTCTTC. Translating gives CASSLASGGAGEQFF.